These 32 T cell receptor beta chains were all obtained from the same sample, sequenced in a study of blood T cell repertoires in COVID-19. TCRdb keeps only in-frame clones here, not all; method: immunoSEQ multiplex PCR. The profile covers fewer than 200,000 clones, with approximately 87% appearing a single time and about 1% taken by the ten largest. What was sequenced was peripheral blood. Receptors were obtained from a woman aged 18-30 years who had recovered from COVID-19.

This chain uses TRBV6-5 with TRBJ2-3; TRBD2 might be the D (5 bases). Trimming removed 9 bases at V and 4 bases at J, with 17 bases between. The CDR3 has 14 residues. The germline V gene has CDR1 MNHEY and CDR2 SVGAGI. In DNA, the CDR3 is TGTGCCAGTTCGGACTTGGCTGGGGCAGATACGCAGTATTTT. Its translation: CASSDLAGADTQYF.

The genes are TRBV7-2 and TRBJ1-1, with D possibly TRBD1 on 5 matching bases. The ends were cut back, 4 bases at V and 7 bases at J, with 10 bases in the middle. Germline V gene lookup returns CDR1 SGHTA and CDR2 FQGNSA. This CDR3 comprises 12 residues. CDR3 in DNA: TGTGCCAGCAGCTCTACAGGTTTTGAAGCTTTCTTT. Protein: CASSSTGFEAFF.

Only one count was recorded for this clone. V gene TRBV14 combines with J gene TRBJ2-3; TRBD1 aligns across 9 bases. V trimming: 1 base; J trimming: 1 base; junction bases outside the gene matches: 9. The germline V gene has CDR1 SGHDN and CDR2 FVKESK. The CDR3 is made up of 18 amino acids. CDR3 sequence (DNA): TGTGCCAGCAGCCAAGTGACAGGGGGGTTTGGCGGCACAGATACGCAGTATTTT. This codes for CASSQVTGGFGGTDTQYF.

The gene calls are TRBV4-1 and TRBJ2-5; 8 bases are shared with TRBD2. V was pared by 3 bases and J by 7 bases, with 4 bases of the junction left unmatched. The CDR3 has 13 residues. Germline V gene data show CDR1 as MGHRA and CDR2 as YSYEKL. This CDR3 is CASSHPGLGTQYF. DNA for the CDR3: TGCGCCAGCAGCCATCCGGGACTAGGGACCCAGTACTTC.

CDR3 protein: CASSSLAGGRDTQYF. In nucleotides, the CDR3 is TGTGCCAGCAGCTCCCTAGCGGGGGGGCGAGATACGCAGTATTTT. V gene TRBV5-6 combines with J gene TRBJ2-3; the match to TRBD2 covers 12 bases. J lost 5 bases, V lost 3 bases, and 4 bases had no gene match. Germline V lookup: CDR1 SGHDT, CDR2 YYEEEE. The CDR3 is 15 residues long.

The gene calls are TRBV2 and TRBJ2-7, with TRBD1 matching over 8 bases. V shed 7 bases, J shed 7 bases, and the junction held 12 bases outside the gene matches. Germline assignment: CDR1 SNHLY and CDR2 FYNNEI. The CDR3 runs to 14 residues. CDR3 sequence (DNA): TGTGCCAGCAAGGCCTGGACAGGGCCTTTGGAGCAGTACTTC. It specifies CASKAWTGPLEQYF.

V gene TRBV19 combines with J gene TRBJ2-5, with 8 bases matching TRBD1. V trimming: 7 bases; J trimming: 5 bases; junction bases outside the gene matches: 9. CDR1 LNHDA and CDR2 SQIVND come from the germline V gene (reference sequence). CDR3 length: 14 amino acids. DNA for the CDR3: TGTGCCAGTACCCCAGGGGGCGCGTTGGAGACCCAGTACTTC. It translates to CASTPGGALETQYF.

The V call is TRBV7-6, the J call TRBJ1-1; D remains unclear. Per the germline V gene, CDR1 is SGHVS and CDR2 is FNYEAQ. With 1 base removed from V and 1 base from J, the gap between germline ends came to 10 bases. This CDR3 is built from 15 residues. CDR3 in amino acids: CASSLGLESNTEAFF. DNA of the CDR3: TGTGCCAGCAGCTTAGGTCTGGAGTCGAACACTGAAGCTTTCTTT.

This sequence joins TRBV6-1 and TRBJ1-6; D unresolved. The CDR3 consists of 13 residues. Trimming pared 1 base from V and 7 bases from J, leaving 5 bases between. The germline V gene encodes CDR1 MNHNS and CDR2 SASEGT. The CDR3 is CASSEGGNSPLHF. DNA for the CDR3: TGTGCCAGCAGTGAAGGAGGGAATTCACCCCTCCACTTT.

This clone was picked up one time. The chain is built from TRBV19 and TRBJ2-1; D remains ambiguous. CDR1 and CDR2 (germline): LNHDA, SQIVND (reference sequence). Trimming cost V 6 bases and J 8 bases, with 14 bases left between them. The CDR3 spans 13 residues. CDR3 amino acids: CASSPGLIDEQFF. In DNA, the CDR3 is TGTGCCAGTAGCCCGGGTCTGATCGATGAGCAGTTCTTC.

CDR3 sequence: CASSFFSGGAGEKLFF. The CDR3, as DNA: TGTGCCAGCAGCTTTTTTTCGGGGGGCGCTGGTGAAAAACTGTTTTTT. The chain employs TRBV5-5 and TRBJ1-4; tentative D call: TRBD1 (6 bases). Trimming left V 2 bases short and J 7 bases short, with 18 bases between. The germline V gene has CDR1 SGHKS and CDR2 YYEKEE (reference sequence). The CDR3 runs 16 residues. The complete variable domain, with remaining parts taken from reference TRBV5-5 and TRBJ1-4, reads DAGVTQSPTHLIKTRGQQVTLRCSPISGHKSVSWYQQVLGQGPQFIFQYYEKEERGRGNFPDRFSARQFPNYSSELNVNALLLGDSALYLCASSFFSGGAGEKLFFGSGTQLSVL.

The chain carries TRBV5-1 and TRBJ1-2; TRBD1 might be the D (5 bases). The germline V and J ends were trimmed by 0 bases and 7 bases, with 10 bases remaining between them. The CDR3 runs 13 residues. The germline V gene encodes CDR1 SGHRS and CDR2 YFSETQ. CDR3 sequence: CASSLAVGGGYTF. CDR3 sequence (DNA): TGCGCCAGCAGCTTGGCTGTGGGGGGTGGCTACACCTTC.

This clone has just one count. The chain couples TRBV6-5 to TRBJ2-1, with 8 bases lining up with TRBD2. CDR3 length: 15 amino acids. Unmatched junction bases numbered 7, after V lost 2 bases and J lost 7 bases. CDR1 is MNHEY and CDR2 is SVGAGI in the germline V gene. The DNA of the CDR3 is TGTGCCAGCAGTTACCCACCACTAGCGGAGAATGAGCAGTTCTTC. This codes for CASSYPPLAENEQFF.

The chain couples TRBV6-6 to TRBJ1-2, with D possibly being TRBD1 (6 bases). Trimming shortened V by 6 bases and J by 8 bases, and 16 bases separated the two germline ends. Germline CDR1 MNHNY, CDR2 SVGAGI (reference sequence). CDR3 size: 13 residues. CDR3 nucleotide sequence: TGTGCCAGCAGCCGCACAGGGAACTGGGGCTACACCTTC. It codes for CASSRTGNWGYTF.

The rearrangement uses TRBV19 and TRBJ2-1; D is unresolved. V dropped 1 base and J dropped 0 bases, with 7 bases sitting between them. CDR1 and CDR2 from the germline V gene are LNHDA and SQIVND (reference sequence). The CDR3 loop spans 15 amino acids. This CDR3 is CASSIGSLSYNEQFF. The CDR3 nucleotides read TGTGCCAGTAGTATAGGTTCCCTCTCCTACAATGAGCAGTTCTTC. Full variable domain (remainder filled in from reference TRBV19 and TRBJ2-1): DGGITQSPKYLFRKEGQNVTLSCEQNLNHDAMYWYRQDPGQGLRLIYYSQIVNDFQKGDIAEGYSVSREKKESFPLTVTSAQKNPTAFYLCASSIGSLSYNEQFFGPGTRLTVL.

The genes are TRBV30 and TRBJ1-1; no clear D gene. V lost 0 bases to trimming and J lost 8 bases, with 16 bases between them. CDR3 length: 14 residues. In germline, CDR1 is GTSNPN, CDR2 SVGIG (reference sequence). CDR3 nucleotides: TGTGCCTGGAGTGTACGGGGTGGGCAGCCCGAAGCTTTCTTT. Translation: CAWSVRGGQPEAFF.

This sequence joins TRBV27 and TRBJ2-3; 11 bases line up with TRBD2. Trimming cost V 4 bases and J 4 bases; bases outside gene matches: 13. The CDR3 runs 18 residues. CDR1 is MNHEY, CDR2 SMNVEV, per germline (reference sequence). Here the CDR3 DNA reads TGTGCCAGCAGTTCCGGGACTAGCGGTCCCGGGGCCCCAGATACGCAGTATTTT. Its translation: CASSSGTSGPGAPDTQYF.

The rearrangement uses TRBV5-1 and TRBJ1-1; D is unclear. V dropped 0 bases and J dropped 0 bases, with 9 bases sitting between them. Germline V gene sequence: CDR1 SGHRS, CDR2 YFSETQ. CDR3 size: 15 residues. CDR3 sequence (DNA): TGCGCCAGCAGCTTGGGGGCAGTCCTGAACACTGAAGCTTTCTTT. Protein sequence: CASSLGAVLNTEAFF.

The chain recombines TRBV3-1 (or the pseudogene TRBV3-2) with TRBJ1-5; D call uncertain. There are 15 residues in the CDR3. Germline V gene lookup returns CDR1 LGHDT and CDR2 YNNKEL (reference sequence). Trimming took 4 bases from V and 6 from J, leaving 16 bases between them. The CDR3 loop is CASSPNTGAGQPQHF. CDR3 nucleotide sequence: TGTGCCAGCAGCCCAAACACGGGCGCGGGTCAGCCCCAGCATTTT.

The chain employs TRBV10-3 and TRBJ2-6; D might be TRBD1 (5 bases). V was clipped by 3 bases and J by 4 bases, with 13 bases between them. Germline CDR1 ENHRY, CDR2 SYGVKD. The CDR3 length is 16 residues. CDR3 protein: CAISDPGPGGANVLTF. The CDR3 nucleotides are TGTGCCATCAGTGACCCCGGACCAGGGGGGGCCAACGTCCTGACTTTC.

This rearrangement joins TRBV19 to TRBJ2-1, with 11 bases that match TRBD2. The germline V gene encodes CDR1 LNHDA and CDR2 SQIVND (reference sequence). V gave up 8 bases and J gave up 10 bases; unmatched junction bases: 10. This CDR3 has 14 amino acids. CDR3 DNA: TGTGCCAGTCGCCTAGCGGGAGGAGGGGGGGAGCAGTTCTTC. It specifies CASRLAGGGGEQFF.

DNA of the CDR3: TGTGCCAGCAGCCAAGACAGGTTGGAGGAGCTGTTTTTT. Translated: CASSQDRLEELFF. The chain uses TRBV9 and TRBJ2-2; weak D call: TRBD1 (6 bases). The V end lost 4 bases, the J end lost 10 bases, and 14 bases lay between the germline ends. The length of the CDR3 is 13 residues. Per germline, CDR1 SGDLS and CDR2 YYNGEE.

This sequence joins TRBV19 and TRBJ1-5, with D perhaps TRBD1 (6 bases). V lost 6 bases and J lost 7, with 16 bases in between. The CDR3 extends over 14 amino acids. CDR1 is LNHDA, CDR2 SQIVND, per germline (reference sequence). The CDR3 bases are TGTGCCAGTAGCCCGAACAGGGCCCAACAGCCCCAGCATTTT. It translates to CASSPNRAQQPQHF.

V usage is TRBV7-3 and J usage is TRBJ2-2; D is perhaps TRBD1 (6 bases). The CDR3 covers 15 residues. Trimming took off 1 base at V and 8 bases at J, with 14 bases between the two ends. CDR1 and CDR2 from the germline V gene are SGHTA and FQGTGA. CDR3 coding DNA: TGTGCCAGCAGCTTAATTCCGGACACAGGGGGGGAGCTGTTTTTT. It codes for CASSLIPDTGGELFF.

The CDR3 is CASSRINSDTSADTQYF. The CDR3 DNA reads TGTGCCAGCTCCCGAATCAACTCCGACACGTCTGCAGATACGCAGTATTTT. This chain links TRBV18 with TRBJ2-3, with D uncertain. There are 17 residues in the CDR3. Trimming shortened V by 6 bases and J by 4 bases, and 23 bases separated the two germline ends. The V gene's germline CDR1 is KGHSH and CDR2 LQKENI.

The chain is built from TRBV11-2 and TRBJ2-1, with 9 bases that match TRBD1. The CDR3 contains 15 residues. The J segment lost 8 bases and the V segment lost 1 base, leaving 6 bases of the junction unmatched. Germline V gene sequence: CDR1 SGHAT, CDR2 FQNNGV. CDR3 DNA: TGTGCCAGCAGCTTAGGGGACAGGGTTAACGATGAGCAGTTCTTC. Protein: CASSLGDRVNDEQFF. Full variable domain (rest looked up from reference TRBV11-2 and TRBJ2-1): EAGVAQSPRYKIIEKRQSVAFWCNPISGHATLYWYQQILGQGPKLLIQFQNNGVVDDSQLPKDRFSAERLKGVDSTLKIQPAKLEDSAVYLCASSLGDRVNDEQFFGPGTRLTVL.

CDR3 in DNA: TGCAGCGTTGCATATTTGGGACATCAAGCAGATACGCAGTATTTT. Translated, it gives CSVAYLGHQADTQYF. The V and J genes are TRBV29-1 and TRBJ2-3; D perhaps matches TRBD1 (6 bases). CDR1 is SQVTM, CDR2 ANQGSEA, per germline. The CDR3 spans 15 residues. Between the trimmed V and J ends, which lost 4 bases and 4 bases, there was a span of 18 bases.

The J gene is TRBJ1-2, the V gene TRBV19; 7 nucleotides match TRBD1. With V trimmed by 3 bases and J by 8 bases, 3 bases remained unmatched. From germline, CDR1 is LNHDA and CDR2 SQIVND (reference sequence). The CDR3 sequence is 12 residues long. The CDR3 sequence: CASSMTGLGYTF. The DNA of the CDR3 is TGTGCCAGTAGTATGACAGGGTTGGGCTACACCTTC. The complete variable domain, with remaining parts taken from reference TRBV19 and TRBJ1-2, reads DGGITQSPKYLFRKEGQNVTLSCEQNLNHDAMYWYRQDPGQGLRLIYYSQIVNDFQKGDIAEGYSVSREKKESFPLTVTSAQKNPTAFYLCASSMTGLGYTFGSGTRLTVV.

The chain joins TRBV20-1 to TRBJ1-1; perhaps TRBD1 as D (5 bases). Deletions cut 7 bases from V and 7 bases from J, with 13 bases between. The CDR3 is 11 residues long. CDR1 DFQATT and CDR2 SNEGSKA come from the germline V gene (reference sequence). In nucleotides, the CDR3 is TGCAGTGTTAGGGGCAGGGTTGAAGCTTTCTTT. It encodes CSVRGRVEAFF.

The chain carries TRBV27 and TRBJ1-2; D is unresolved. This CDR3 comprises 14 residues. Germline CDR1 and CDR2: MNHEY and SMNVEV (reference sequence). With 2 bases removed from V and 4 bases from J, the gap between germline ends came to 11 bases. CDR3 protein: CASSLIAGLYGYTF. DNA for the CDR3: TGTGCCAGCAGTTTAATCGCAGGCCTCTATGGCTACACCTTC.

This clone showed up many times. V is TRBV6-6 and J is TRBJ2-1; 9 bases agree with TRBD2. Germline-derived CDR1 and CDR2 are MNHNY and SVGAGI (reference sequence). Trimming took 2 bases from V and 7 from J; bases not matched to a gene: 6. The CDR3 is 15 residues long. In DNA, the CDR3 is TGTGCCAGCAGTTACGGGCGGGAGGGCCGGAATGAGCAGTTCTTC. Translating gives CASSYGREGRNEQFF.

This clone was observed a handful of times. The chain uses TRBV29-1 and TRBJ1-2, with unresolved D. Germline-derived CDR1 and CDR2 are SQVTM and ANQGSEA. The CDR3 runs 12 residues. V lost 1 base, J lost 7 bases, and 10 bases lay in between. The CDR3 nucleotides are TGCAGCGTTGAAGGCAGAGGGCCTGGCTACACCTTC. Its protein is CSVEGRGPGYTF.